This T cell receptor beta chain was documented in a study of T-cell reconstitution after alpha-beta-depleted transplantation in children. As it was prepared, the TCRbeta library received unique molecular identifiers. TCRdb called the PCR reads again in MiXCR, with one record for every CDR3 protein. The table lists fewer than 700,000 distinct CDR3 sequences, roughly 23% of them singletons, with 14% in the top ten. Study results and limitations: Elevated TCRbeta diversity at day 60 was traced, in some patients, to surviving recipient T cells and thymic progenitors. Alpha-beta T cells about two months after transplant reportedly derived from several hundred expanded graft clones.

This clonotype was found many times. Its antigen is currently unknown. This CDR3 has 13 amino acids. Germline V gene sequence: CDR1 LGHNA, CDR2 YSLEER. Trimming removed 0 bases at V and 7 bases at J, with 7 bases between. The chain links TRBV4-3 to TRBJ2-1; no clear D gene. Sequencing was performed on PBMCs, mostly from graft donor cells, taken 360 days after TCRalphabeta/CD19-depleted stem cell transplant. This TCR was sampled from a boy less than two years old who had a stem cell transplant for acute myeloid leukemia, so the T cells may come from the graft donor. The CDR3 bases are TGCGCCAGCAGCCAAGATCGAATAAATGAGCAGTTCTTC. Encoded protein: CASSQDRINEQFF.